This TCR beta chain was observed in a study of blood T cell repertoires in COVID-19. Study-level background: Sites in the United States, Italy and Spain provided acute and convalescent COVID-19 samples. PBMCs, B-cell-depleted T cells, or T cells provided the cDNA or gDNA that made up the material.

Germline CDR1 and CDR2: SGHNT and YENEEA. The germline V and J ends were trimmed by 5 bases and 6 bases, with 15 bases remaining between them. CDR3 size: 14 residues. Everyone who took part was about 18 to 90 years old, and they came from about 23 US areas. Participant reports of clinical history set cohort assignment. Sequenced by immunoSEQ multiplex PCR; TCRdb stores in-frame clones only, minus some. The sample includes about 190,000 clones, under 80% of them seen just once. Source material: PBMCs or T cells enriched from blood (not recorded which). The genes are TRBV11-3 and TRBJ2-3; D possibly corresponds to TRBD2 (5 bases). This sequence originates from a woman aged 50 to 60 with acute COVID-19. The CDR3 sequence is CASSRNAAGDTQYF. The CDR3 region has the DNA TGTGCCAGCAGCCGAAACGCGGCGGGTGATACGCAGTATTTT.